The following is a T cell receptor beta chain sequence with its context. This entry belongs to a study of control samples from healthy donors and cancer patients. V was cut by 4 bases and J by 4 bases, with 17 bases left in between. Germline values: CDR1 SGHNT, CDR2 YYREEE (reference sequence). The CDR3 spans 15 residues. Only in-frame clones appear in the TCRdb table, and some are missing; sequencing was by immunoSEQ multiplex PCR. Of approximately 140,000 clones listed, 70% to 90% were seen once; the top ten hold approximately 9.4%. This sequence was found in a woman aged 30 to 39 in good health. This rearrangement joins TRBV5-4 to TRBJ2-5; D might be TRBD1 or TRBD2, each matching 5 bases. The source material was blood. The CDR3 loop reads CASSPAGTQGETQYF. In nucleotides, the CDR3 is TGTGCCAGCAGCCCGGCCGGGACCCAGGGAGAGACCCAGTACTTC. Variable domain in full (rest from reference TRBV5-4 and TRBJ2-5): ETGVTQSPTHLIKTRGQQVTLRCSSQSGHNTVSWYQQALGQGPQFIFQYYREEENGRGNFPPRFSGLQFPNYSSELNVNALELDDSALYLCASSPAGTQGETQYFGPGTRLLVL.